What follows describes a single TCR beta chain. What it binds is not known. The data originate from a study of beta chain features in type 1 diabetes. Every donor had blood drawn once into heparin, around 100 mL on average. The junction had 4 bases not matched to a gene; V was cut back by 6 bases and J by 5 bases. Germline loops: CDR1 SGHRS, CDR2 YFSETQ. The CDR3 extends over 13 amino acids. The study, taken as a whole, reports: Across all four CD4+ subsets, people with type 1 diabetes showed modestly shorter TCRB CDR3s. PCR might show a preference for shorter templates, equally across patients and controls.

The whole isolated RNA underwent reverse transcription, so sequencing captured expressed TCRB transcripts. The average read count of naive, central memory and regulatory T cell samples was about 3.57 million. Clones were read by immunoSEQ multiplex PCR, and TCRdb kept only the in-frame ones, dropping some. The repertoire has about 650,000 clones, around 11% of them found once; the top ten carry around 0.12%. This clonotype originated in a man aged 30-40 years with type 1 diabetes. The sequenced sample consisted of naive CD4+ T cells from blood. The rearrangement links TRBV5-1 to TRBJ2-5; 10 bases are shared with TRBD1. Here the CDR3 reads CASTDRGPETQYF. CDR3 in DNA: TGCGCCAGCACTGACAGGGGGCCGGAGACCCAGTACTTC.